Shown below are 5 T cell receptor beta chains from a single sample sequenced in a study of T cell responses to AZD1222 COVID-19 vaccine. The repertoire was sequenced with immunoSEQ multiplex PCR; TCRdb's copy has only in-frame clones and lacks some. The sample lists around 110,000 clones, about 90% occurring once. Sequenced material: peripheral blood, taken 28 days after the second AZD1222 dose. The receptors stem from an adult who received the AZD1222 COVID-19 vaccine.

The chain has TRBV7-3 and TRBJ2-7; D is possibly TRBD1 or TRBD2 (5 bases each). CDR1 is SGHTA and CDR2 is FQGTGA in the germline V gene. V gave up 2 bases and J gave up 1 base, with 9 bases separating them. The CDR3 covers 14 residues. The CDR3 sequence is CASSLLGDSYEQYF. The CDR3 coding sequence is TGTGCCAGCAGCTTATTGGGGGATTCCTACGAGCAGTACTTC. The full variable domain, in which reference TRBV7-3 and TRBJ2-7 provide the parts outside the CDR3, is GAGVSQTPSNKVTEKGKYVELRCDPISGHTALYWYRQSLGQGPEFLIYFQGTGAADDSGLPNDRFFAVRPEGSVSTLKIQRTERGDSAVYLCASSLLGDSYEQYFGPGTRLTVT.

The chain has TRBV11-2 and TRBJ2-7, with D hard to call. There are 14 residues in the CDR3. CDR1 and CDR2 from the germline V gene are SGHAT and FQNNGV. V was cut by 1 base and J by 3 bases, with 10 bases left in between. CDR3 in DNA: TGTGCCAGCAGCTTAGTTTTTACGCACTACGAGCAGTACTTC. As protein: CASSLVFTHYEQYF.

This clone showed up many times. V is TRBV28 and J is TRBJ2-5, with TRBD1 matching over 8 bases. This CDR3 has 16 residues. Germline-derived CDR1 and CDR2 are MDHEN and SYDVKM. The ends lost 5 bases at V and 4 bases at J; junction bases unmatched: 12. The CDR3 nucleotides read TGTGCCAGCAGTATTACCCCGGACAGGGCCGGAGAGACCCAGTACTTC. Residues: CASSITPDRAGETQYF.

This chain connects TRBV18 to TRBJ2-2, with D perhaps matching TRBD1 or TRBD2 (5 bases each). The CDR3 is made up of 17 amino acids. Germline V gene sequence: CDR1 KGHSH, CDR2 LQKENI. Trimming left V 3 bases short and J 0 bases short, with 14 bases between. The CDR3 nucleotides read TGTGCCAGCTCACCGGTCGTGGGGGTGGCGAACACCGGGGAGCTGTTTTTT. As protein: CASSPVVGVANTGELFF.

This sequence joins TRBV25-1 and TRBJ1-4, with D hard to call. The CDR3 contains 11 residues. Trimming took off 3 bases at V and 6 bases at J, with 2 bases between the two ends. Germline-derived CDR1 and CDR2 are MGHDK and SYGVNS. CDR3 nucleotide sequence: TGTGCCAGCAGTGACGATGAAAAACTGTTTTTT. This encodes CASSDDEKLFF. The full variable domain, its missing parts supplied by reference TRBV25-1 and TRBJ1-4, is EADIYQTPRYLVIGTGKKITLECSQTMGHDKMYWYQQDPGMELHLIHYSYGVNSTEKGDLSSESTVSRIRTEHFPLTLESARPSHTSQYLCASSDDEKLFFGSGTQLSVL.